The 17 T cell receptor beta chains below come from one sample, sequenced in a study of identifying expanded T cells in peripheral blood. Clones were sequenced by immunoSEQ multiplex PCR, and TCRdb holds only the in-frame ones, with some missing. Seen here are tens of thousands of clones, around 89% observed once, and the top ten hold roughly 4.2%. The specimen was blood. These receptor sequences come from a person between 18 and 75 years old in good health.

The V gene is TRBV7-2, the J gene TRBJ2-7; 8 bases line up with TRBD1. Unmatched junction bases numbered 10, after V lost 5 bases and J lost 4 bases. Germline V gene data show CDR1 as SGHTA and CDR2 as FQGNSA. The CDR3 contains 15 residues. The CDR3: CASSPHGQGGYEQYF. In DNA form, the CDR3 reads TGTGCCAGCAGCCCCCACGGACAGGGAGGATACGAGCAGTACTTC. The whole variable domain, remainder taken from reference TRBV7-2 and TRBJ2-7, is GAGVSQSPSNKVTEKGKDVELRCDPISGHTALYWYRQSLGQGLEFLIYFQGNSAPDKSGLPSDRFSAERTGGSVSTLTIQRTQQEDSAVYLCASSPHGQGGYEQYFGPGTRLTVT.

The chain employs TRBV9 and TRBJ2-2, with D perhaps given as TRBD1 or TRBD2 (5 bases each). The V and J ends lost 4 bases and 5 bases respectively, with 15 bases between them. The V gene's germline CDR1 is SGDLS and CDR2 YYNGEE. The CDR3 has 15 residues. CDR3 DNA sequence: TGTGCCAGCAGCTCGAGGGGTAGTCAAACCGGGGAGCTGTTTTTT. Translating it yields CASSSRGSQTGELFF.

This sequence joins TRBV28 and TRBJ2-7; D is unclear. Per the germline V gene, CDR1 is MDHEN and CDR2 is SYDVKM. This CDR3 region has 12 residues. The germline V and J ends were trimmed by 2 bases and 5 bases, with 7 bases remaining between them. CDR3: CASSLPIDEQYF. The CDR3 region has the DNA TGTGCCAGCAGTTTACCAATCGACGAGCAGTACTTC.

The chain uses TRBV5-6 and TRBJ1-4; 8 nucleotides match TRBD1. Germline CDR1 is SGHDT and CDR2 is YYEEEE. V dropped 4 bases and J dropped 3; count of bases not matched to a gene: 2. The CDR3 consists of 14 residues. CDR3 nucleotides: TGTGCCAGCAGCCAGGGGGCGGCTAATGAAAAACTGTTTTTT. Residues: CASSQGAANEKLFF.

The chain couples TRBV6-1 to TRBJ1-2; 7 nucleotides align to TRBD1. The V gene's germline CDR1 is MNHNS and CDR2 SASEGT. This CDR3 region has 14 residues. V shed 0 bases and J 7 bases; nucleotides not matched to a gene: 5. The CDR3 DNA sequence: TGTGCCAGCAGTGAAGCGGGCAGGGGGGTTGGCTACACCTTC. Translated, it gives CASSEAGRGVGYTF.

The V and J genes are TRBV18 and TRBJ2-6; 8 positions match TRBD1. Trimming removed 5 bases from V and 2 bases from J; junction bases left unmatched: 5. Germline lookup yields CDR1 KGHSH and CDR2 LQKENI. This CDR3 region has 16 residues. The CDR3 sequence: CASSSGQGPGANVLTF. In nucleotides, the CDR3 is TGTGCCAGCTCATCTGGACAGGGACCTGGGGCCAACGTCCTGACTTTC.

This rearrangement joins TRBV7-2 to TRBJ1-2, with 8 bases identical to TRBD1. The V segment lost 2 bases and the J segment 5 bases; nucleotides outside the gene matches: 13. This CDR3 has 17 amino acids. From germline, CDR1 is SGHTA and CDR2 FQGNSA. The CDR3 loop is CASSLSVGQGASYGYTF. CDR3 in DNA: TGTGCCAGCAGCTTATCTGTTGGGCAGGGGGCGAGTTATGGCTACACCTTC.

A single count supports this clone. V gene TRBV5-5 combines with J gene TRBJ1-5; D is possibly TRBD1 (5 bases). CDR1 is SGHKS and CDR2 is YYEKEE in the germline V gene (reference sequence). This CDR3 has 12 residues. V was trimmed by 4 bases and J by 6 bases, leaving 8 bases between them. The CDR3 protein is CASSPDSQPQHF. The CDR3 DNA follows: TGTGCCAGCAGCCCTGACAGTCAGCCCCAGCATTTT.

V and J are TRBV7-9 and TRBJ2-7; D remains ambiguous. Trimming stripped 3 bases from V and 4 bases from J, with 4 bases between. The germline V gene encodes CDR1 SEHNR and CDR2 FQNEAQ (reference sequence). The CDR3 length is 11 residues. This CDR3 reads CASSFQYEQYF. The DNA of the CDR3 is TGTGCCAGCAGCTTCCAATACGAGCAGTACTTC.

This rearrangement joins TRBV30 to TRBJ2-7, with D possibly being TRBD1 or TRBD2 (5 bases each). The CDR3 contains 12 residues. Germline V gene lookup returns CDR1 GTSNPN and CDR2 SVGIG (reference sequence). Trimming took off 3 bases at V and 1 base at J, with 7 bases between the two ends. CDR3: CAWSRESYEQYF. In nucleotides, the CDR3 is TGTGCCTGGAGCAGGGAGTCCTACGAGCAGTACTTC.

The J gene is TRBJ2-7, the V gene TRBV19, with D uncertain. In germline, CDR1 is LNHDA, CDR2 SQIVND (reference sequence). This CDR3 contains 13 residues. V dropped 6 bases and J dropped 3 bases, with 12 bases sitting between them. The CDR3 DNA reads TGTGCCAGTAGCCCCACGCAGCTCTACGAGCAGTACTTC. As protein: CASSPTQLYEQYF.

The V gene is TRBV6-1, the J gene TRBJ1-2; D possibly corresponds to TRBD1 (5 bases). V was clipped by 1 base and J by 4 bases, with 10 bases between them. The V gene's germline CDR1 is MNHNS and CDR2 SASEGT. This CDR3 is built from 14 residues. CDR3 protein: CASSEERGPYGYTF. In DNA form, the CDR3 reads TGTGCCAGCAGTGAAGAGAGGGGACCCTATGGCTACACCTTC.

The V call is TRBV15, the J call TRBJ1-2; possibly TRBD1 for D (5 bases). The CDR3 is made up of 14 amino acids. The ends were cut back, 0 bases at V and 4 bases at J, with 9 bases in the middle. From germline, CDR1 is LNHNV and CDR2 YYDKDF (reference sequence). The DNA of the CDR3 is TGTGCCACCAGCAGAGATCAGGGCCGCTATGGCTACACCTTC. Translating gives CATSRDQGRYGYTF.

This chain links TRBV6-1 with TRBJ1-3, with unresolved D. This CDR3 is 16 amino acids long. Germline V gene sequence: CDR1 MNHNS, CDR2 SASEGT. V was clipped by 6 bases and J by 0 bases, with 15 bases between them. CDR3: CASREFKALSGNTIYF. The CDR3 bases are TGTGCCAGCAGAGAATTTAAGGCCCTCTCTGGAAACACCATATATTTT.

The chain couples TRBV7-8 to TRBJ2-5; 7 positions match TRBD2. The CDR3 contains 14 residues. Germline CDR1 SGHVS, CDR2 FQNEAQ. Trimming removed 5 bases from V and 3 bases from J; junction bases left unmatched: 6. CDR3 DNA sequence: TGTGCCAGCAGCATCCGACTAGCCAAAGAGACCCAGTACTTC. Residues: CASSIRLAKETQYF.

The chain uses TRBV7-8 and TRBJ2-2, with TRBD2 matching 8 bases. The CDR3 length is 16 residues. Per the germline V gene, CDR1 is SGHVS and CDR2 is FQNEAQ. V gave up 2 bases and J gave up 0 bases; unmatched junction bases: 2. The DNA of the CDR3 is TGTGCCAGCAGCTTAAATAGCGGGACGAACACCGGGGAGCTGTTTTTT. Residues: CASSLNSGTNTGELFF.

The gene calls are TRBV6-1 and TRBJ2-7, with D uncertain. Germline V gene lookup returns CDR1 MNHNS and CDR2 SASEGT. CDR3 size: 11 residues. Trimming took off 5 bases at V and 7 bases at J, with 9 bases between the two ends. The CDR3 here is CASSYRNEQYF. The CDR3, as DNA: TGTGCCAGCAGTTACCGGAATGAGCAGTACTTC.